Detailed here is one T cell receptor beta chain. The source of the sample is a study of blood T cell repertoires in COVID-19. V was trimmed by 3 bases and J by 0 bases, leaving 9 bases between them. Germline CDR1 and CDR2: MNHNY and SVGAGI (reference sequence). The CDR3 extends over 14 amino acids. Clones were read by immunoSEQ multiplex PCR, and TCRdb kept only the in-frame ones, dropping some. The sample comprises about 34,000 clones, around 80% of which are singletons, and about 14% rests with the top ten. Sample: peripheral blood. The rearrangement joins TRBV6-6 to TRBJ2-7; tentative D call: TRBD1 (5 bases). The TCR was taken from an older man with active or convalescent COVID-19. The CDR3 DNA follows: TGTGCCAGCAGTTATCAGGGAACCTCCTACGAGCAGTACTTC. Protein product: CASSYQGTSYEQYF.